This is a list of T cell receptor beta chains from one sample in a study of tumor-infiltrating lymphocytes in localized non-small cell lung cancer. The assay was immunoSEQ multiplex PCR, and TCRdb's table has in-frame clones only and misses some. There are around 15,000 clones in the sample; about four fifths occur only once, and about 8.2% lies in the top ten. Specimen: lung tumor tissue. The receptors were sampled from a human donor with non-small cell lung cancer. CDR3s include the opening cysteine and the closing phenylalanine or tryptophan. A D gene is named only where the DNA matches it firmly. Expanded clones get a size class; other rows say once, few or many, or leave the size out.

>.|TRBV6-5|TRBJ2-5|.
CASSYRGGSTQYF
TGTGCCAGCAGTTACAGGGGCGGGTCCACCCAGTACTTC
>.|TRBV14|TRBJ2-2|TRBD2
CASSFRDGGDTGELFF
TGTGCCAGCAGCTTCCGGGACGGGGGGGACACCGGGGAGCTGTTTTTT
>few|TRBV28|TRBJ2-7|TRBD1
CASSTHRDSVYEQYF
TGTGCCAGCAGTACCCACCGGGACAGTGTCTACGAGCAGTACTTC
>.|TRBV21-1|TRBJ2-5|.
CASSPILGRPQETQYF
TGTGCCAGCAGCCCAATACTAGGGCGACCCCAAGAGACCCAGTACTTC
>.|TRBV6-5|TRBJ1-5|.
CASSYGAGAPHQPQHF
TGTGCCAGCAGTTACGGGGCAGGGGCCCCCCATCAGCCCCAGCATTTT
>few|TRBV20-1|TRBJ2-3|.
CSALSTDTQYF
TGCAGTGCTCTTAGCACAGATACGCAGTATTTT
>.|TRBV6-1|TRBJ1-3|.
CASSEGSRAGNTIYF
TGTGCCAGCAGTGAAGGATCGCGGGCTGGAAACACCATATATTTT
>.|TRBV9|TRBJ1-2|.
CASSVGGDYGYTF
TGTGCCAGCAGCGTCGGAGGTGACTATGGCTACACCTTC
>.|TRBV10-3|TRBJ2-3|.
CAIKSGATDTQYF
TGTGCCATCAAGTCGGGGGCAACAGATACGCAGTATTTT
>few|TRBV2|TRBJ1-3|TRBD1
CASGEGQGNSGNTIYF
TGTGCCAGCGGAGAGGGACAGGGAAACTCTGGAAACACCATATATTTT
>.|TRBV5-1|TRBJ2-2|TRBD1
CASSTLQGAPTGELFF
TGCGCCAGCAGCACCCTACAGGGGGCGCCCACCGGGGAGCTGTTTTTT
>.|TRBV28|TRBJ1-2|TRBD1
CASSPFLGQTYGYTF
TGTGCCAGCAGCCCTTTTTTGGGACAGACATATGGCTACACCTTC
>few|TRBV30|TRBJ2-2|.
CAWSVRWDPTGELFF
TGTGCCTGGAGTGTACGGTGGGATCCCACCGGGGAGCTGTTTTTT
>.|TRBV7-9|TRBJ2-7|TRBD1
CASSFPGQSYEQYF
TGTGCCAGCAGCTTTCCGGGACAGTCCTACGAGCAGTACTTC
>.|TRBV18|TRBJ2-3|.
CASSPHRRGTSTDTQYF
TGTGCCAGCTCACCACATAGGAGGGGAACCAGCACAGATACGCAGTATTTT
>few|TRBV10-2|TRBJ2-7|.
CADLSNPPPYEQYF
TGCGCCGACCTCTCGAACCCCCCACCCTACGAGCAGTACTTC
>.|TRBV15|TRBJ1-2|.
CATSRDTGRSVGYTF
TGTGCCACCTCCAGGGACACAGGGCGATCGGTTGGCTACACCTTC
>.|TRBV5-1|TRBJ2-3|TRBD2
CASSPGTSGFTDTQYF
TGCGCCAGCAGCCCTGGGACTAGCGGCTTCACAGATACGCAGTATTTT
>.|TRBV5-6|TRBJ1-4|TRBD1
CASSWDRGLGKLFF
TGTGCCAGCAGCTGGGACAGGGGGCTAGGAAAACTGTTTTTT
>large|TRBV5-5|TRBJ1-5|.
CASSLWGNNQPQHF
TGTGCCAGCAGCTTGTGGGGTAACAATCAGCCCCAGCATTTT
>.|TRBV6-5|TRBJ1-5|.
CASSVRGQGGQPQHF
TGTGCCAGCAGTGTGCGGGGGCAGGGTGGCCAGCCCCAGCATTTT
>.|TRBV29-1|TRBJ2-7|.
CSAEGISYEQYF
TGCAGCGCGGAGGGAATCTCCTACGAGCAGTACTTC
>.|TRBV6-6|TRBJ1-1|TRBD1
CASSYSTGGGGTEAFF
TGTGCCAGCAGTTACTCGACAGGGGGAGGTGGCACTGAAGCTTTCTTT
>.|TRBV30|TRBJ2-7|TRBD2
CAWSVRGAGLYEQYF
TGTGCCTGGAGTGTACGCGGAGCGGGGCTCTACGAGCAGTACTTC
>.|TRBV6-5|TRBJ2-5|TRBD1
CASSRDSQETQYF
TGTGCCAGCAGCCGGGACAGTCAAGAGACCCAGTACTTC
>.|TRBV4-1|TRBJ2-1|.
CASSNRDYNEQFF
TGCGCCAGCAGCAACAGGGACTACAATGAGCAGTTCTTC
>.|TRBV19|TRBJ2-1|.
CASSNSGGASYNEQFF
TGTGCCAGTAGCAACTCAGGGGGGGCATCCTACAATGAGCAGTTCTTC
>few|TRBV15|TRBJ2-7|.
CATSRDPLNEQYF
TGTGCCACCAGCAGAGATCCTTTGAACGAGCAGTACTTC
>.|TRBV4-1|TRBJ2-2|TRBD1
CASSQEGGRGLVDTGELFF
TGCGCCAGCAGCCAAGAGGGAGGCAGGGGGCTTGTGGACACCGGGGAGCTGTTTTTT
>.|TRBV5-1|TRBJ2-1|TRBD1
CASSLGTGSYNEQFF
TGCGCCAGCAGCTTAGGGACAGGGTCCTACAATGAGCAGTTCTTC
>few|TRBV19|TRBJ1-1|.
CASSPPGNTEAFF
TGTGCCAGTAGCCCCCCGGGGAACACTGAAGCTTTCTTT
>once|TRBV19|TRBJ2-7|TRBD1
CASRRTGGADEQYF
TGTGCCAGTAGGCGGACAGGGGGAGCGGACGAGCAGTACTTC
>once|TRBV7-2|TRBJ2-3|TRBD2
CASSQLAGRTDTQYF
TGTGCCAGCAGCCAACTAGCGGGACGGACAGATACGCAGTATTTT